This TCR beta chain was profiled in a study of shared clonotypes between healthy human individuals. Whole-study findings and limits: Only blood was sampled, and tissue TCR repertoires likely differ from blood ones.

Germline assignment: CDR1 LNHDA and CDR2 SQIVND (reference sequence). The germline V and J ends were trimmed by 11 bases and 5 bases, with 20 bases remaining between them. There are 14 residues in the CDR3. On this clone itself: Its antigen is unidentified.

Measured with immunoSEQ multiplex PCR; TCRdb has only the in-frame clones, and not every one. The top ten clones hold roughly 0.14% of a sample with roughly 2.5 million clones, 90% to 95% of them seen once. V usage is TRBV19 and J usage is TRBJ2-3; D unresolved. The sample was naive CD4+ T cells sorted from blood. Subset indicated: CD45RA+ positively selected. The receptor was derived from a man aged 18 to 29 in good health. This chain's CDR3 is CAGHYILPQDTQYF. Written as DNA, the CDR3 is TGTGCCGGGCATTACATACTCCCTCAAGATACGCAGTATTTT.